A single sample gave rise to the 29 T cell receptor beta chains below, sequenced in a study of blood T cells in healthy people across ages (dated by TCRdb to about 2015). The library relied on 5' RACE. The sequencer listed for this sample is Illumina HiSeq 2500. A second PCR of roughly 7 to 12 cycles was performed with a sample-barcoded 5' primer and a J-beta primer mix. The public sequencing data were trimmed at Q25 with fastp and processed into clonotypes with MiXCR by TCRdb, which kept only in-frame beta chains. Entries are consolidated by CDR3 protein sequence, retaining the most common genes and DNA. This sample has 1.2 million to 1.5 million distinct CDR3 sequences in its table, and approximately 59% of those were observed once. 6.5% to 8.5% of the sample lies in the top ten. Sequencing input: blood. Receptors were obtained from a man aged 18-30 years in good health.

This chain connects TRBV15 to TRBJ2-3; D could derive from TRBD1 or TRBD2 (5 bases each). V was cut by 10 bases and J by 4 bases, with 18 bases left in between. There are 14 residues in the CDR3. Germline values: CDR1 LNHNV, CDR2 YYDKDF (reference sequence). CDR3 residues: CAIGTRLGADTQYF. CDR3 sequence (DNA): TGTGCCATCGGGACCAGGTTGGGGGCAGATACGCAGTATTTT.

The V call is TRBV4-3, the J call TRBJ2-3, with 7 bases that match TRBD2. V was pared by 3 bases and J by 6 bases, with 3 bases of the junction left unmatched. This CDR3 comprises 13 residues. Germline assignment: CDR1 LGHNA and CDR2 YSLEER. This CDR3 reads CASSQQAGDTQYF. CDR3 coding DNA: TGCGCCAGCAGCCAGCAAGCGGGGGATACGCAGTATTTT.

This clonotype was counted only a few times. The rearrangement uses TRBV11-1 and TRBJ2-1, with D perhaps matching TRBD2 (5 bases). Trimming took 1 base from V and 10 from J, leaving 17 bases between them. The CDR3 extends over 15 amino acids. Germline V gene lookup returns CDR1 SGHAT and CDR2 FQDESV (reference sequence). The CDR3 bases are TGTGCCAGCAGCTTAGACGGGTTGCGGGCCCGGGAGCAGTTCTTC. Translated, it gives CASSLDGLRAREQFF. Supplemented by reference TRBV11-1 and TRBJ2-1, the full variable domain reads EAEVAQSPRYKITEKSQAVAFWCDPISGHATLYWYRQILGQGPELLVQFQDESVVDDSQLPKDRFSAERLKGVDSTLKIQPAELGDSAMYLCASSLDGLRAREQFFGPGTRLTVL.

The chain is built from TRBV15 and TRBJ1-5; TRBD1 matches at 7 bases. The CDR3 extends over 15 amino acids. V shed 5 bases, J shed 1 base, and the junction held 5 bases outside the gene matches. Germline CDR1 reads LNHNV; CDR2 reads YYDKDF (reference sequence). CDR3 coding DNA: TGTGCCACCAGCCTAGACAGGGCGAGCAATCAGCCCCAGCATTTT. Encoded protein: CATSLDRASNQPQHF.

The genes are TRBV29-1 and TRBJ1-2, with 9 bases identical to TRBD1. CDR3 length: 11 amino acids. Germline V lookup: CDR1 SQVTM, CDR2 ANQGSEA. The trim removed 2 bases at V and 13 bases at J, leaving 5 bases unmatched. DNA for the CDR3: TGCAGCGTTGAAACAGGGGGCCCCTTCACCTTC. This gives the protein CSVETGGPFTF. The variable domain in full, completed from reference TRBV29-1 and TRBJ1-2, reads SAVISQKPSRDICQRGTSLTIQCQVDSQVTMMFWYRQQPGQSLTLIATANQGSEATYESGFVIDKFPISRPNLTFSTLTVSNMSPEDSSIYLCSVETGGPFTFGSGTRLTVV.

This sequence joins TRBV4-2 and TRBJ2-3; D ambiguous. CDR1 LGHNA and CDR2 YNFKEQ come from the germline V gene. V was pared by 0 bases and J by 5 bases, with 12 bases between. The CDR3 spans 15 residues. CDR3 amino acids: CASSQEYGVQDTQYF. CDR3 nucleotide sequence: TGTGCCAGCAGCCAAGAATATGGGGTGCAAGATACGCAGTATTTT.

The chain carries TRBV5-1 and TRBJ2-5, with 9 bases lining up with TRBD1. The J call may be mistaken, given a closer DNA end match to TRBJ2-7. Germline CDR1 and CDR2: SGHRS and YFSETQ. This CDR3 has 15 residues. CDR3: CAIRTGELGSNEQYF. In nucleotides, the CDR3 is TGCGCCATCCGGACAGGGGAGTTGGGATCGAACGAGCAGTACTTC.

This chain links TRBV10-2 with TRBJ2-4, with D maybe TRBD2 (6 bases). The V end lost 3 bases, the J end lost 14 bases, and 17 bases lay between the germline ends. The CDR3 length is 13 residues. Germline V gene lookup returns CDR1 WSHSY and CDR2 SAAADI. CDR3 in DNA: TGCGCCAGCAGTGACAACGCGCTGACGGGGGAGTACTTC. The encoded protein is CASSDNALTGEYF.

The chain is built from TRBV4-1 and TRBJ2-2; 8 nucleotides line up with TRBD1. Germline V gives CDR1 MGHRA, CDR2 YSYEKL. The CDR3 loop spans 15 amino acids. With V trimmed by 6 bases and J by 8 bases, 11 bases remained unmatched. The CDR3, as DNA: TGCGCCAGCAGTGTGGAACAGGGGGTTACGGGGGAGCTGTTTTTT. It is translated as CASSVEQGVTGELFF.

The CDR3 is CASRPGALSGANVLTF. The CDR3 DNA sequence: TGTGCCAGCAGACCCGGGGCCCTCTCTGGGGCCAACGTCCTGACTTTC. This sequence joins TRBV7-2 and TRBJ2-6; D possibly matches TRBD1 or TRBD2 (5 bases each). V lost 6 bases to trimming and J lost 0 bases, with 12 bases between them. The CDR3 runs to 16 residues. Germline CDR1 SGHTA, CDR2 FQGNSA.

V gene TRBV20-1 combines with J gene TRBJ2-5; TRBD2 matches at 10 bases. V dropped 5 bases and J dropped 2; count of bases not matched to a gene: 11. Germline CDR1 DFQATT, CDR2 SNEGSKA (reference sequence). The CDR3 loop spans 16 amino acids. The CDR3 reads CSAHHGLAAQQETQYF. The CDR3 region has the DNA TGCAGTGCTCACCACGGACTAGCGGCGCAACAAGAGACCCAGTACTTC.

This clonotype was counted a single time. The chain has TRBV11-2 and TRBJ2-7, with D possibly being TRBD2 (6 bases). Between the trimmed V and J ends, which lost 5 bases and 3 bases, there was a span of 14 bases. Germline V CDR1 and CDR2: SGHAT, FQNNGV. The CDR3 has 14 amino acids. CDR3 amino acids: CASSGTYGFYEQYF. The CDR3 coding sequence is TGTGCCAGCAGCGGGACTTACGGTTTCTACGAGCAGTACTTC.

This clonotype came up once. The V gene is TRBV25-1, the J gene TRBJ2-1; the D is unclear. Germline CDR1 and CDR2: MGHDK and SYGVNS. V was shortened by 6 bases and J by 5 bases, with 8 bases between the two germline ends. The CDR3 runs 12 residues. The CDR3 sequence: CASRSADNEQFF. DNA of the CDR3: TGTGCCAGCAGGTCGGCGGACAATGAGCAGTTCTTC.

J is TRBJ1-2 and V is TRBV29-1; D remains ambiguous. This CDR3 is built from 14 residues. Germline CDR1 reads SQVTM; CDR2 reads ANQGSEA. The V end lost 0 bases, the J end lost 8 bases, and 16 bases lay between the germline ends. This CDR3 reads CSVEEGPGIGGYTF. The CDR3 DNA is TGCAGCGTTGAAGAGGGTCCCGGGATAGGGGGCTACACCTTC.

This clonotype was observed a handful of times. The chain couples TRBV25-1 to TRBJ2-5, with TRBD1 matching over 9 bases. The DNA end favors TRBJ2-7, so the J call may be wrong. This CDR3 contains 15 residues. In germline, CDR1 is MGHDK, CDR2 SYGVNS. CDR3 in amino acids: CASSANIETGGEQYF. In nucleotides, the CDR3 is TGTGCCAGCAGTGCAAATATTGAGACAGGGGGCGAGCAGTACTTC.

The chain combines TRBV20-1 with TRBJ2-7; the D is unclear. This CDR3 comprises 15 residues. Germline V gene sequence: CDR1 DFQATT, CDR2 SNEGSKA (reference sequence). Trimming removed 0 bases at V and 0 bases at J, with 12 bases between. The DNA for the CDR3 is TGCAGTGCTAGAGATGGCAGCAAAAGCTCCTACGAGCAGTACTTC. Protein product: CSARDGSKSSYEQYF.

The gene calls are TRBV6-5 and TRBJ2-7; D perhaps matches TRBD2 (5 bases). The germline CDR1 and CDR2 sequences are MNHEY and SVGAGI. Trimming shortened V by 6 bases and J by 0 bases, and 15 bases separated the two germline ends. CDR3 length: 15 amino acids. The CDR3 spells CASSFLRGNSYEQYF. The CDR3 DNA sequence: TGTGCCAGCAGCTTCCTCCGGGGTAACTCCTACGAGCAGTACTTC.

This clonotype appeared a few times. J is TRBJ2-1 and V is TRBV4-1, with 8 bases that match TRBD2. The CDR3 totals 16 residues. J lost 10 bases, V lost 0 bases, and 11 bases had no gene match. The germline CDR1 and CDR2 sequences are MGHRA and YSYEKL. The CDR3 reads CASSQEMGGRPREQFF. The CDR3 DNA reads as TGCGCCAGCAGCCAAGAGATGGGCGGGAGGCCCAGGGAGCAGTTCTTC.

The CDR3 protein is CASTYDRGVGEQYF. The CDR3 DNA reads as TGCGCCAGCACTTATGACAGGGGAGTAGGGGAGCAGTACTTC. The gene calls are TRBV5-1 and TRBJ2-5; 8 nucleotides agree with TRBD1. V shed 6 bases, J shed 11 bases, and the junction held 15 bases outside the gene matches. This CDR3 region has 14 residues. In germline, CDR1 is SGHRS, CDR2 YFSETQ.

Comment on this clonotype: One end of the junction fails to match germline, which may point to a read error. This sequence joins TRBV4-1 and TRBJ2-5, with D perhaps TRBD1 (6 bases). There are 13 residues in the CDR3. Germline V CDR1 and CDR2: MGHRA, YSYEKL. CDR3 coding DNA: TGTGCCAGCAGCCAGGGGCCGGTGGAGACCCAGTACTTC. Its translation is CASSQGPVETQYF.

The rearrangement uses TRBV4-2 and TRBJ1-2; a weak D match, TRBD1 (5 bases). V was clipped by 1 base and J by 7 bases, with 13 bases between them. Germline loops: CDR1 LGHNA, CDR2 YNFKEQ. The CDR3 is 14 amino acids. CDR3 DNA sequence: TGTGCCAGCAGCCAAGCAGGGCTCGAAGTTGGCTACACCTTC. Protein product: CASSQAGLEVGYTF.

This chain joins TRBV2 and TRBJ1-1; 7 nucleotides match TRBD1. This CDR3 has 14 residues. J gave up 3 bases and V 3 bases, and 4 bases lay outside the gene matches. CDR1 is SNHLY and CDR2 is FYNNEI in the germline V gene. CDR3 DNA sequence: TGTGCCAGCAGTGAGCTCGGACAGGACACTGAAGCTTTCTTT. Protein sequence: CASSELGQDTEAFF.

The chain links TRBV5-1 to TRBJ2-3; 12 bases map to TRBD2. The CDR3 extends over 17 amino acids. Losses at the gene ends were 4 bases for V and 4 bases for J; bases not matched to a gene: 10. In germline, CDR1 is SGHRS, CDR2 YFSETQ. CDR3 region: CASSGTSGSRGADTQYF. The DNA for the CDR3 is TGCGCCAGCAGCGGGACTAGCGGGTCCCGGGGGGCAGATACGCAGTATTTT.

The chain employs TRBV3-1 and TRBJ2-1, with 12 bases that match TRBD1. There are 15 residues in the CDR3. CDR1 is LGHDT, CDR2 YNNKEL, per germline (reference sequence). J lost 10 bases, V lost 3 bases, and 7 bases had no gene match. CDR3 region: CASSQTGQGAREQFF. The CDR3 nucleotides are TGTGCCAGCAGCCAGACGGGACAGGGGGCTAGGGAGCAGTTCTTC.

This clonotype occurred a few times. This chain connects TRBV5-1 to TRBJ1-2; the match to TRBD1 covers 7 bases. From germline, CDR1 is SGHRS and CDR2 YFSETQ. CDR3 length: 15 amino acids. Losses at the gene ends were 2 bases for V and 1 base for J; bases not matched to a gene: 5. CDR3 residues: CASSFNQGDNYGYTF. DNA of the CDR3: TGCGCCAGCAGCTTTAACCAGGGGGATAACTATGGCTACACCTTC.

This clonotype was counted only a few times. The chain uses TRBV4-1 and TRBJ2-7; no firm D call. The CDR3 has 17 residues. V lost 0 bases and J 0 bases, leaving 15 bases between the germline ends. From germline, CDR1 is MGHRA and CDR2 YSYEKL. CDR3 loop: CASSQEPAETTSYEQYF. The CDR3 DNA is TGCGCCAGCAGCCAAGAACCCGCAGAAACCACCTCCTACGAGCAGTACTTC.

The chain's CDR3 is CAIRVDPGANVLTF. The CDR3 coding sequence is TGTGCCATCAGGGTCGACCCTGGGGCCAACGTCCTGACTTTC. V gene TRBV10-3 combines with J gene TRBJ2-6; no clear D gene. CDR3 length: 14 amino acids. V was clipped by 6 bases and J by 2 bases, with 8 bases between them. Germline values: CDR1 ENHRY, CDR2 SYGVKD.

The chain links TRBV20-1 to TRBJ2-1; weak D call: TRBD2 (5 bases). CDR1 is DFQATT, CDR2 SNEGSKA, per germline (reference sequence). The CDR3 loop spans 14 amino acids. Trimming shortened V by 6 bases and J by 1 base, and 13 bases separated the two germline ends. CDR3 DNA: TGCAGTGCCCAGAGGGTAATTTCCTACAATGAGCAGTTCTTC. Translation: CSAQRVISYNEQFF.

V and J are TRBV24-1 and TRBJ2-5; D remains ambiguous. Trimming cost V 4 bases and J 5 bases, with 4 bases left between them. Germline CDR1 is KGHDR and CDR2 is SFDVKD. The CDR3 loop spans 11 amino acids. CDR3 sequence reads: CATSEAETQYF. CDR3 coding DNA: TGTGCCACCAGTGAAGCGGAGACCCAGTACTTC.